The entry below gives a single T cell receptor beta chain sequence along with its context. The antigen is unknown. The source of the sample is a study of response to subunit inactivated influenza vaccine. Study-level results: Authors suggested that a seasonal influenza vaccination recruits few new T cells each time.

TCRdb reanalysed the RT-PCR reads using MiXCR and keeps one entry per CDR3 protein. In the table there are about half a million distinct CDR3 sequences, 25% of which are singletons. The CDR3 spans 15 residues. V lost 6 bases and J lost 1, with 14 bases in between. This TCR derives from a man aged 50 to 60 who received an inactivated influenza vaccine. Sequences were derived from CD4+ T cells sorted from PBMCs, sampled around 5 days after vaccination. The chain recombines TRBV12-3 or TRBV12-4 with TRBJ2-3; TRBD2 might be the D (5 bases). The DNA for the CDR3 is TGTGCCAGCAGCCGGACTTCCTTAGGCACAGATACGCAGTATTTT. As protein: CASSRTSLGTDTQYF.